This T cell receptor (beta chain) was recovered during a study of shared clonotypes between healthy human individuals. Measured with immunoSEQ multiplex PCR; TCRdb has only the in-frame clones, and not every one. This sample carries about 2.3 million clones, roughly 93% of them seen once, and the ten largest clones take around 0.4%. Germline V lookup: CDR1 SNHLY, CDR2 FYNNEI. V was trimmed by 9 bases and J by 8 bases, leaving 8 bases between them. The CDR3 sequence is 10 residues long. The receptor comes from a man between 18 and 29 years old in good health. Some clones in this sample may be carry-over from other donors' samples. The sequencing sample was made of naive CD4+ T cells from PBMCs. Subset indicated: CD45RA+ positively selected. The chain uses TRBV2 and TRBJ2-1; no definite D call. CDR3 nucleotides: TGTGCCAGGGGCTGGGATGAGCAGTTCTTC. This gives the protein CARGWDEQFF. The variable domain in full, with the rest retrieved from reference TRBV2 and TRBJ2-1, is EPEVTQTPSHQVTQMGQEVILRCVPISNHLYFYWYRQILGQKVEFLVSFYNNEISEKSEIFDDQFSVERPDGSNFTLKIRSTKLEDSAMYFCARGWDEQFFGPGTRLTVL.